The 19 T cell receptor beta chains reported below all come from one sample, sequenced in a study of HIV-infected patients and healthy controls. One entry per CDR3 protein results from TCRdb running MiXCR on the 5' RACE reads. The sample yields tens of thousands of distinct CDR3 sequences, less than 20% seen once. Material: CD4+ T cells from blood. The source is a human donor in good health.

This clonotype was observed a handful of times. The chain recombines TRBV6-2 or TRBV6-3 with TRBJ2-2, with D perhaps TRBD1 or TRBD2 (7 bases each). The CDR3 is 16 residues long. From germline, CDR1 is MNHEY and CDR2 SVGEGT. Trimming removed 6 bases from V and 11 bases from J, with 25 bases in between. CDR3 nucleotides: TGTGCCAGCAGACCAGGGGGGGAGAAGGGCTCCCTTGAGCTGTTTTTT. It codes for CASRPGGEKGSLELFF.

V usage is TRBV5-4 and J usage is TRBJ2-7; 9 bases map to TRBD2. This CDR3 spans 15 amino acids. Germline V gives CDR1 SGHNT, CDR2 YYREEE (reference sequence). V shed 0 bases and J 3 bases; nucleotides not matched to a gene: 4. The CDR3 region has the DNA TGTGCCAGCAGCTTGGGGCCTAGCGGGGACTACGAGCAGTACTTC. Translated, it gives CASSLGPSGDYEQYF.

This chain connects TRBV6-7 to TRBJ1-5, with 9 bases identical to TRBD1. TRBV6-7 is assigned to the ORF class and has an uncertain function. There are 15 residues in the CDR3. J was trimmed by 4 bases and V by 7 bases; bases with no gene match: 8. The CDR3 DNA reads TGTGCCAGCACCACAATCGACAGGGGGAATCAGCCCCAGCATTTT. Its translation: CASTTIDRGNQPQHF.

This clonotype came up a few times. The chain joins TRBV18 to TRBJ2-6; D might be TRBD1 (6 bases). Germline assignment: CDR1 KGHSH and CDR2 LQKENI. The CDR3 is 17 residues long. V was shortened by 4 bases and J by 0 bases, with 13 bases between the two germline ends. The CDR3 protein is CASSHQGTASGANVLTF. CDR3 DNA sequence: TGTGCCAGCTCACACCAGGGGACGGCCTCTGGGGCCAACGTCCTGACTTTC.

The table lists this clonotype with a few counts. The genes are TRBV7-9 and TRBJ2-1; the match to TRBD2 covers 13 bases. The V gene's germline CDR1 is SEHNR and CDR2 FQNEAQ (reference sequence). This CDR3 region has 17 residues. The junction had 6 bases not matched to a gene; V was cut back by 7 bases and J by 0 bases. In DNA, the CDR3 is TGTGCCAGCAAAAGACTAGCGGGGGGCCGCTCCTACAATGAGCAGTTCTTC. This translates into CASKRLAGGRSYNEQFF.

The rearrangement joins TRBV28 to TRBJ2-1; TRBD2 matches at 14 bases. V shed 4 bases and J 10 bases; nucleotides not matched to a gene: 12. This CDR3 has 17 residues. Germline lookup yields CDR1 MDHEN and CDR2 SYDVKM. The CDR3 sequence is CASSSITPTSGRGEQFF. CDR3 nucleotide sequence: TGTGCCAGCAGTTCCATAACCCCGACTAGCGGGAGGGGGGAGCAGTTCTTC.

The chain is built from TRBV19 and TRBJ2-5, with D perhaps given as TRBD1 or TRBD2 (5 bases each). Trimming stripped 4 bases from V and 3 bases from J, with 15 bases between. Germline CDR1 reads LNHDA; CDR2 reads SQIVND (reference sequence). There are 15 residues in the CDR3. The CDR3 reads CASSKLGTVEETQYF. In DNA form, the CDR3 reads TGTGCCAGTAGTAAACTCGGGACCGTCGAAGAGACCCAGTACTTC.

The chain has TRBV20-1 and TRBJ2-3; TRBD2 matches at 7 bases. Trimming at V came to 1 base and at J to 1 base, leaving 5 bases not matched to a gene. Germline CDR1 is DFQATT and CDR2 is SNEGSKA (reference sequence). The CDR3 has 15 residues. The CDR3 is CSARGASGGTDTQYF. CDR3 DNA: TGCAGTGCTAGAGGGGCTAGCGGTGGCACAGATACGCAGTATTTT.

The chain recombines TRBV19 with TRBJ1-1; D is unresolved. CDR3 length equals 15 residues. With 4 bases removed from V and 1 base from J, the gap between germline ends came to 13 bases. Germline CDR1 LNHDA, CDR2 SQIVND (reference sequence). CDR3 in amino acids: CASSNTPPGNTEAFF. CDR3 DNA: TGTGCCAGTAGTAACACCCCCCCCGGGAACACTGAAGCTTTCTTT.

Concerning this clonotype itself: One end of the junction varies from germline; a read error may be responsible. This chain links TRBV27 with TRBJ1-1; D is ambiguous. CDR1 MNHEY and CDR2 SMNVEV come from the germline V gene (reference sequence). The CDR3 length is 13 residues. This CDR3 is CASNNPGNNEAFF. The CDR3 nucleotides read TGTGCCAGCAATAATCCCGGGAACAATGAAGCTTTCTTT.

This clonotype occurred a few times. The genes are TRBV4-2 and TRBJ2-7; 10 bases map to TRBD2. From germline, CDR1 is LGHNA and CDR2 YNFKEQ. This CDR3 has 16 amino acids. J was trimmed by 1 base and V by 2 bases; bases with no gene match: 5. CDR3 in amino acids: CASSQLAGDDSYEQYF. The CDR3 nucleotides read TGTGCCAGCAGCCAACTAGCGGGGGACGATTCCTACGAGCAGTACTTC.

This clonotype occurred a few times. CDR3 coding DNA: TGTGCCAGTACCCAGGACAGGGGGAATCAGCCCCAGCATTTT. Translating gives CASTQDRGNQPQHF. The chain joins TRBV19 to TRBJ1-5; 10 nucleotides line up with TRBD1. V was pared by 7 bases and J by 4 bases, with 4 bases of the junction left unmatched. The germline gives CDR1 LNHDA, CDR2 SQIVND (reference sequence). The CDR3 loop spans 14 amino acids. Complete variable domain (other parts from reference TRBV19 and TRBJ1-5): DGGITQSPKYLFRKEGQNVTLSCEQNLNHDAMYWYRQDPGQGLRLIYYSQIVNDFQKGDIAEGYSVSREKKESFPLTVTSAQKNPTAFYLCASTQDRGNQPQHFGDGTRLSIL.

The V gene is TRBV15, the J gene TRBJ2-2; D is possibly TRBD2 (5 bases). V was pared by 8 bases and J by 3 bases, with 10 bases between. The CDR3 sequence is 13 residues long. Germline CDR1 and CDR2: LNHNV and YYDKDF (reference sequence). CDR3 nucleotides: TGTGCCACCGGGCGAGGGTACACCGGGGAGCTGTTTTTT. It specifies CATGRGYTGELFF. The complete variable domain, with remaining parts taken from reference TRBV15 and TRBJ2-2, reads DAMVIQNPRYQVTQFGKPVTLSCSQTLNHNVMYWYQQKSSQAPKLLFHYYDKDFNNEADTPDNFQSRRPNTSFCFLDIRSPGLGDTAMYLCATGRGYTGELFFGEGSRLTVL.

This clonotype was seen only a few times. This chain connects TRBV7-9 to TRBJ2-7, with 10 bases lining up with TRBD2. There are 16 residues in the CDR3. V shed 10 bases, J shed 0 bases, and the junction held 12 bases outside the gene matches. The germline V gene has CDR1 SEHNR and CDR2 FQNEAQ (reference sequence). CDR3: CAIQAGGPTFSYEQYF. The CDR3 region has the DNA TGTGCCATCCAAGCGGGAGGGCCGACCTTCTCCTACGAGCAGTACTTC.

The chain combines TRBV5-1 with TRBJ2-2; possibly TRBD2 for D (5 bases). V was shortened by 1 base and J by 0 bases, with 10 bases between the two germline ends. The CDR3 has 16 amino acids. In germline, CDR1 is SGHRS, CDR2 YFSETQ. CDR3 in amino acids: CASSLSDSPNTGELFF. The CDR3 DNA follows: TGCGCCAGCAGCTTGTCGGACTCGCCGAACACCGGGGAGCTGTTTTTT.

This clonotype was found a few times. The rearrangement links TRBV18 to TRBJ1-1; 7 bases are a match to TRBD1. The germline CDR1 and CDR2 sequences are KGHSH and LQKENI. This CDR3 contains 16 residues. Trimming removed 1 base from V and 0 bases from J; junction bases left unmatched: 5. CDR3 loop: CASSPLGQTMNTEAFF. In nucleotides, the CDR3 is TGTGCCAGCTCACCACTGGGACAGACCATGAACACTGAAGCTTTCTTT.

The rearrangement links TRBV10-3 to TRBJ2-1, with TRBD2 matching over 13 bases. CDR3 length: 18 amino acids. V was pared by 0 bases and J by 7 bases, with 9 bases of the junction left unmatched. The germline gives CDR1 ENHRY, CDR2 SYGVKD. The CDR3 loop reads CAISESSGTSGIGNEQFF. The CDR3 DNA is TGTGCCATCAGTGAGTCGTCCGGGACTAGCGGGATCGGGAATGAGCAGTTCTTC.

This clonotype was counted at least ten times. This chain joins TRBV20-1 and TRBJ2-1; 12 nucleotides line up with TRBD1. With V trimmed by 3 bases and J by 8 bases, 8 bases remained unmatched. Germline V lookup: CDR1 DFQATT, CDR2 SNEGSKA (reference sequence). This CDR3 contains 15 residues. CDR3 amino acids: CSASVGQGALDEQFF. In DNA, the CDR3 is TGCAGTGCTAGCGTGGGACAGGGGGCTTTGGATGAGCAGTTCTTC.

This sequence joins TRBV9 and TRBJ2-4; TRBD1 matches at 8 bases. Trimming cost V 4 bases and J 2 bases; bases outside gene matches: 8. The V gene's germline CDR1 is SGDLS and CDR2 YYNGEE. This CDR3 has 16 residues. CDR3 region: CASSSRGHNSKNIQYF. Written as DNA, the CDR3 is TGTGCCAGCAGCTCCAGGGGGCATAACTCCAAAAACATTCAGTACTTC.